A single sample is the source of the 7 T cell receptor beta chains below, sequenced in a study of OX40 agonist ivuxolimab in advanced cancers. Measured with immunoSEQ multiplex PCR; TCRdb has only the in-frame clones, and not every one. The sample has about 64,000 clones, more than 75% seen once. This sample comprised CD4+ or CD8+ T cells sorted from blood, obtained in a trial of the OX40 agonist ivuxolimab. The receptors stem from an adult with an advanced solid tumor such as melanoma, head and neck, liver or kidney cancer.

This chain joins TRBV28 and TRBJ2-2; the D call may be TRBD1 or TRBD2 (5 bases each). The germline V and J ends were trimmed by 5 bases and 0 bases, with 19 bases remaining between them. Germline V gene lookup returns CDR1 MDHEN and CDR2 SYDVKM. CDR3 size: 18 residues. The CDR3 DNA reads as TGTGCCAGCAGTCCGTGGGACCTGATAAATACGAACACCGGGGAGCTGTTTTTT. This gives the protein CASSPWDLINTNTGELFF.

V is TRBV10-3 and J is TRBJ1-1, with D perhaps TRBD1 (6 bases). Trimming took off 6 bases at V and 5 bases at J, with 19 bases between the two ends. The germline V gene encodes CDR1 ENHRY and CDR2 SYGVKD. The CDR3 is 15 amino acids. The CDR3 region has the DNA TGTGCCATCAGCCCTAGTACAGGGAGTGTGACTGAAGCTTTCTTT. This sequence encodes CAISPSTGSVTEAFF.

The chain recombines TRBV11-2 with TRBJ2-2; no reliable D call. Germline CDR1 SGHAT, CDR2 FQNNGV. Deletions cut 0 bases from V and 2 bases from J, with 4 bases between. The length of the CDR3 is 14 residues. The CDR3 bases are TGTGCCAGCAGCTTAGACCACAACACCGGGGAGCTGTTTTTT. Protein sequence: CASSLDHNTGELFF.

J is TRBJ2-1 and V is TRBV5-8, with 8 bases aligning to TRBD1. Germline CDR1 is SGHTS and CDR2 is YDEGEE. This CDR3 has 14 amino acids. V was clipped by 4 bases and J by 3 bases; unmatched bases: 3. The DNA of the CDR3 is TGTGCCAGCAGCAGTACAGGGGGCTACAATGAGCAGTTCTTC. It encodes CASSSTGGYNEQFF.

The chain has TRBV5-5 and TRBJ1-1; 8 bases align to TRBD1. The CDR3 contains 14 residues. The germline CDR1 and CDR2 sequences are SGHKS and YYEKEE (reference sequence). The V gene end was trimmed by 3 bases and the J gene end by 3 bases; junction bases not matched to a gene: 4. The CDR3 nucleotides are TGTGCCAGCAGCTCACAGGGGGAAGACACTGAAGCTTTCTTT. Its translation is CASSSQGEDTEAFF.

The genes are TRBV18 and TRBJ1-2; D gene ambiguous. In germline, CDR1 is KGHSH, CDR2 LQKENI. V was cut by 3 bases and J by 4 bases, with 9 bases left in between. This CDR3 is built from 13 residues. The CDR3 here is CASSPAAGYGYTF. CDR3 coding DNA: TGTGCCAGCTCACCGGCGGCGGGCTATGGCTACACCTTC.

J is TRBJ1-3 and V is TRBV6-5; no definite D call. The V end was cut by 7 bases, the J end by 2 bases, with 15 bases between. CDR1 MNHEY and CDR2 SVGAGI come from the germline V gene. The CDR3 has 15 amino acids. This chain's CDR3 is CASIRRPEAGNTIYF. Written as DNA, the CDR3 is TGTGCCAGCATCCGCCGGCCGGAAGCTGGAAACACCATATATTTT.